This T cell receptor (beta chain) was identified during a study of blood T cell repertoires in COVID-19. About the research overall: The analysed material was cDNA or gDNA that came from T cells, B-cell-depleted T cells, or PBMCs.

V shed 5 bases and J 3 bases; nucleotides not matched to a gene: 6. The CDR3 consists of 14 residues. Germline V CDR1 and CDR2: MDHEN, SYDVKM. Methods used by the authors: Amplifying reference gene primers gave estimates of nucleated cell counts. Produced via immunoSEQ multiplex PCR; TCRdb's table is partial and in-frame only. V and J calls and clone size come straight from that table; D and trimming were deduced from the DNA. The sample yields 200,000 to 300,000 clones, around 83% seen once. The chain carries TRBV28 and TRBJ1-2; 7 bases fit TRBD1. The sequencing input was peripheral blood. This TCR was sampled from a woman under 30 with acute or convalescent COVID-19. Here the CDR3 DNA reads TGTGCCAGCAGTCGGGACAGAGATTACTATGGCTACACCTTC. This gives the protein CASSRDRDYYGYTF.